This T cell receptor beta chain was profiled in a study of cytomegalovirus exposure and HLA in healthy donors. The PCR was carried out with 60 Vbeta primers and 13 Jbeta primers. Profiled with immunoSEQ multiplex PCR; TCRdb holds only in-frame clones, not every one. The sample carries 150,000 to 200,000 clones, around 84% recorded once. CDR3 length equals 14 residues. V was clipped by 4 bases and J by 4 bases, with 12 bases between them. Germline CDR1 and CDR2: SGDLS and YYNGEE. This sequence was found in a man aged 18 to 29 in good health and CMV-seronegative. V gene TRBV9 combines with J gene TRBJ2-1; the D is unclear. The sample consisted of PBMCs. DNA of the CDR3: TGTGCCAGCAGCCCCCTAGGTGCTTACAATGAGCAGTTCTTC. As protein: CASSPLGAYNEQFF.